This T cell receptor beta chain derives from a study of glioma-infiltrating T cells after dendritic cell vaccination. Study information: At biweekly intervals, patients got three intradermal dendritic cell vaccine injections.

Clones were sequenced by immunoSEQ multiplex PCR, and TCRdb holds only the in-frame ones, with some missing. Here the sample spans fewer than 40,000 clones, roughly 90% being singletons. The CDR3 runs to 16 residues. Germline V gives CDR1 WNHNN, CDR2 SYGVQD (reference sequence). V lost 4 bases and J 0 bases, leaving 12 bases between the germline ends. Sequences were derived from blood, sampled before dendritic cell vaccination. The TCR was taken from a human donor with glioblastoma. The rearrangement uses TRBV10-1 and TRBJ2-2; weak D call: TRBD1 (6 bases). The CDR3 bases are TGCGCCAGCAGTGTCCAGACAGGTCCGAACACCGGGGAGCTGTTTTTT. Amino acid sequence: CASSVQTGPNTGELFF.